Below, 20 T cell receptor beta chains from the same sample are listed, as sequenced in a study of blood T cell repertoires in COVID-19. Here immunoSEQ multiplex PCR was the method, and the copy in TCRdb shows in-frame clones only, minus some. The table shows about 150,000 clones, with 78% occurring only once. The specimen sequenced was peripheral blood. Every receptor here comes from an older man with acute or convalescent COVID-19.

This clone was detected only once. The chain combines TRBV18 with TRBJ1-2; D is unresolved. Germline CDR1 is KGHSH and CDR2 is LQKENI. Between the trimmed V and J ends, which lost 6 bases and 0 bases, there was a span of 8 bases. This CDR3 comprises 13 residues. The CDR3 protein is CASSPGANYGYTF. The CDR3 nucleotides are TGTGCCAGCTCTCCAGGAGCTAACTATGGCTACACCTTC.

This clone was detected a few times. J is TRBJ2-1 and V is TRBV28; D may be TRBD1 (6 bases). This CDR3 region has 12 residues. Germline-derived CDR1 and CDR2 are MDHEN and SYDVKM. Trimming left V 4 bases short and J 6 bases short, with 7 bases between. The CDR3 reads CASSWDTNEQFF. For the CDR3, the DNA is TGTGCCAGCAGTTGGGACACCAATGAGCAGTTCTTC. Drawing the rest from reference TRBV28 and TRBJ2-1, the complete variable domain is DVKVTQSSRYLVKRTGEKVFLECVQDMDHENMFWYRQDPGLGLRLIYFSYDVKMKEKGDIPEGYSVSREKKERFSLILESASTNQTSMYLCASSWDTNEQFFGPGTRLTVL.

CDR3 sequence (DNA): TGTGCCAGCAGCCAGCCAACAGGGGGGACTGAAGCTTTCTTT. It codes for CASSQPTGGTEAFF. The chain links TRBV3-1 (or the pseudogene TRBV3-2) to TRBJ1-1; 8 positions agree with TRBD1. The CDR3 is 14 residues long. The V segment lost 3 bases and the J segment 5 bases; nucleotides outside the gene matches: 5. Germline V gene sequence: CDR1 LGHDT, CDR2 YNNKEL (reference sequence).

This chain connects TRBV29-1 to TRBJ2-5; TRBD1 is a possible D gene (6 bases). The CDR3 is 17 amino acids. The ends were cut back, 5 bases at V and 3 bases at J, with 25 bases in the middle. Germline CDR1 and CDR2: SQVTM and ANQGSEA. CDR3 sequence reads: CSVFQNRQAKPKETQYF. The CDR3 DNA reads as TGCAGCGTTTTCCAAAACCGACAGGCGAAACCGAAAGAGACCCAGTACTTC.

In DNA form, the CDR3 reads TGTGCCAGCAGCCACGTGACAGCCCCTGCCCTCCACTTT. Protein: CASSHVTAPALHF. The chain carries TRBV11-2 and TRBJ1-6; possible D gene TRBD1, 5 bases. V was cut by 5 bases and J by 14 bases, with 16 bases left in between. The CDR3 totals 13 residues. The germline V gene has CDR1 SGHAT and CDR2 FQNNGV.

CDR3 coding DNA: TGTGCCTCAAAAAACCGGGGGGGGCAAGAGACCCAGTACTTC. Its translation is CASKNRGGQETQYF. The V and J genes are TRBV11-3 and TRBJ2-5; 8 positions match TRBD2. Germline CDR1 is SGHNT and CDR2 is YENEEA. The CDR3 is 14 residues long. V trimming: 11 bases; J trimming: 2 bases; junction bases outside the gene matches: 10.

The chain has TRBV6-4 and TRBJ2-7; unclear D gene. The CDR3 length is 11 residues. With 3 bases removed from V and 4 bases from J, the gap between germline ends came to 4 bases. Germline CDR1 and CDR2: MRHNA and SNTAGT. This chain's CDR3 is CASSDRYEQYV. The CDR3 coding sequence is TGTGCCAGCAGTGATAGATACGAGCAGTACGTC.

The chain combines TRBV7-9 with TRBJ1-1; the D gene is possibly TRBD1 (5 bases). The germline CDR1 and CDR2 sequences are SEHNR and FQNEAQ (reference sequence). This CDR3 comprises 15 residues. Trimming stripped 3 bases from V and 9 bases from J, with 20 bases between. The CDR3 coding sequence is TGTGCCAGCAGCTTTGACAGTAGCGGGAACAAGAAAGCTTTCTTT. This encodes CASSFDSSGNKKAFF.

The genes are TRBV27 and TRBJ1-5, with 7 bases matching TRBD1. The length of the CDR3 is 15 residues. Germline loops: CDR1 MNHEY, CDR2 SMNVEV (reference sequence). The V segment lost 4 bases and the J segment 6 bases; nucleotides outside the gene matches: 9. This CDR3 is CASSSSQGVGQPQHF. The CDR3 nucleotides are TGTGCCAGCAGTTCGTCGCAGGGGGTCGGTCAGCCCCAGCATTTT.

This clone was seen just once. The chain employs TRBV6-4 and TRBJ1-2, with 7 bases aligning to TRBD1. Germline V gene sequence: CDR1 MRHNA, CDR2 SNTAGT. The CDR3 has 15 amino acids. J gave up 2 bases and V 4 bases, and 7 bases lay outside the gene matches. In DNA form, the CDR3 reads TGTGCCAGCAGTGCTGAAGGGGGCCCAAACTATGGCTACACCTTC. Translation gives CASSAEGGPNYGYTF.

CDR3 bases: TGTGCCAGCAGCTTAGGGGCGGGGGGAAACACAGATACGCAGTATTTT. Amino acid sequence: CASSLGAGGNTDTQYF. The J gene is TRBJ2-3, the V gene TRBV7-2, with 8 nucleotides matching TRBD2. Per germline, CDR1 SGHTA and CDR2 FQGNSA. V lost 1 base and J lost 2; bases outside the gene matches: 5. The CDR3 is made up of 16 amino acids.

In nucleotides, the CDR3 is TGCAGCGTTGAACGTAGTAAAGGCTACACCTTC. This translates into CSVERSKGYTF. The V gene is TRBV29-1, the J gene TRBJ1-2; D remains ambiguous. This CDR3 spans 11 amino acids. V lost 2 bases and J lost 8, with 9 bases in between. CDR1 SQVTM and CDR2 ANQGSEA come from the germline V gene.

The V call is TRBV5-5, the J call TRBJ2-7; 11 bases line up with TRBD1. This CDR3 region has 14 residues. V was pared by 2 bases and J by 6 bases, with 4 bases of the junction left unmatched. From germline, CDR1 is SGHKS and CDR2 YYEKEE (reference sequence). CDR3 sequence: CASSFLGQGAEQYV. The CDR3 coding sequence is TGTGCCAGCAGCTTTCTTGGACAGGGGGCCGAGCAGTACGTC.

The table lists this clone with a count of one. V and J are TRBV9 and TRBJ2-7; the match to TRBD1 covers 9 bases. The junction had 4 bases not matched to a gene; V was cut back by 3 bases and J by 0 bases. In germline, CDR1 is SGDLS, CDR2 YYNGEE. This CDR3 comprises 15 residues. The CDR3 is CASSATGGYSYEQYF. The CDR3 region has the DNA TGTGCCAGCAGCGCGACAGGGGGATACTCCTACGAGCAGTACTTC.

The CDR3 spells CASSQRGSEGARGYTF. CDR3 bases: TGTGCCAGCAGCCAAAGGGGTTCGGAGGGGGCGAGGGGCTACACCTTC. V gene TRBV3-1 (or the pseudogene TRBV3-2) combines with J gene TRBJ1-2; 7 nucleotides line up with TRBD1. With V trimmed by 2 bases and J by 8 bases, 14 bases remained unmatched. The CDR3 is 16 amino acids. Germline CDR1 reads LGHDT; CDR2 reads YNNKEL (reference sequence).

V gene TRBV4-1 combines with J gene TRBJ2-3; 8 nucleotides line up with TRBD1. This CDR3 comprises 18 residues. V shed 5 bases, J shed 0 bases, and the junction held 13 bases outside the gene matches. The V gene's germline CDR1 is MGHRA and CDR2 YSYEKL. The CDR3 region has the DNA TGCGCCAGCAGCGCCCGGACAGGGAGCGAACCTAGCACAGATACGCAGTATTTT. Translated, it gives CASSARTGSEPSTDTQYF.

This clone was recorded a few times. The rearrangement joins TRBV7-8 to TRBJ2-5, with TRBD2 as a possible D gene (7 bases). The V and J ends lost 5 bases and 1 base respectively, with 11 bases between them. Germline V lookup: CDR1 SGHVS, CDR2 FQNEAQ. This CDR3 has 14 residues. The CDR3 nucleotides read TGTGCCAGCAGCCGAGGGGGGGTCCAAGAGACCCAGTACTTC. Amino acid sequence: CASSRGGVQETQYF.

The chain employs TRBV7-6 and TRBJ2-1; TRBD2 matches at 9 bases. CDR3 length: 15 residues. Trimming at V came to 1 base and at J to 5 bases, leaving 3 bases not matched to a gene. CDR1 is SGHVS and CDR2 is FNYEAQ in the germline V gene. CDR3 nucleotides: TGTGCCAGCAGCTTAGGCGCTAGCGGGAACAATGAGCAGTTCTTC. Translation: CASSLGASGNNEQFF.

V usage is TRBV7-2 and J usage is TRBJ2-5; no reliable D call. Between the trimmed V and J ends, which lost 5 bases and 9 bases, there was a span of 13 bases. The CDR3 totals 12 residues. Per the germline V gene, CDR1 is SGHTA and CDR2 is FQGNSA. The CDR3 loop is CASSAPNPAQYF. CDR3 bases: TGTGCCAGCAGCGCCCCCAACCCGGCCCAGTACTTC. The entire variable domain, with the rest obtained from reference TRBV7-2 and TRBJ2-5, is as follows: GAGVSQSPSNKVTEKGKDVELRCDPISGHTALYWYRQSLGQGLEFLIYFQGNSAPDKSGLPSDRFSAERTGGSVSTLTIQRTQQEDSAVYLCASSAPNPAQYFGPGTRLLVL.

The chain is built from TRBV5-6 and TRBJ2-3; TRBD1 aligns across 10 bases. The ends lost 4 bases at V and 3 bases at J; junction bases unmatched: 2. Germline V gene sequence: CDR1 SGHDT, CDR2 YYEEEE. This CDR3 has 14 residues. CDR3 in amino acids: CASSRTGGTDTQYF. The DNA of the CDR3 is TGTGCCAGCAGCAGGACAGGGGGGACAGATACGCAGTATTTT.